This TCR beta chain is drawn from a study of cytomegalovirus exposure and HLA in healthy donors (dated by TCRdb to the late 2010s). About the study as a whole: An earlier analysis of 587 of the donors reported 276 Gb of sequence data and roughly 120 million unique TCR beta sequences obtained from 180 million or so T cells. An early release covering about 600 HLA-typed donors comprised approximately 290 gigabases of sequencing data and approximately 80 million unique TCR sequences. Of the 300 to 500 genotyped donors, more than 75% were placed in the genetic ancestry cluster associated with self-reported Caucasian donors. The aim of the study was to test whether cataloging public T cell receptors could identify signatures of past pathogen exposure. The study used immunosequencing to profile the T cell repertoires of 666 subjects and linked those repertoires to cytomegalovirus serostatus. A separate validation cohort of about 110 different subjects was used in addition to the approximately 700-subject first cohort. High-throughput TCR immunosequencing, statistical association of individual TCRs with disease status, and machine learning were combined to predict cytomegalovirus infection status. In a later analysis, previously published TCR beta repertoires from about 640 donors were re-analyzed and high-resolution HLA genotyping was added so that TCR occurrence patterns could be studied. Rather than using new phenotypic data, the later analysis identified candidate immune exposures from TCR beta sequences and from how often those sequences occurred across donors. In an earlier analysis of roughly 580 of the donors, high-throughput TCR beta sequencing was used to judge whether each TCR beta V gene segment behaved as functional or pseudogenic. Donor age, sex, ethnicity and CMV serostatus were collected together with the repertoire data. In a later genetic analysis, genome-wide SNP genotypes for about 65% of the roughly 670 donors were used, and that subset was treated as a discovery cohort. All discovery cohort repertoires had been generated using a single sequencing platform. Class I and class II HLA loci were covered by the typing at four-digit resolution. Typing coverage varied by locus: 629-630 donors for A, B, C, DRB1 and DQB1; approximately 560 for DQA1; approximately 570 for DPA1; fewer than 480 for DPB1. Four to six DR-DQ haplotypes were handled as single units for association and clustering because linkage in the cohort was strong. On average, roughly 200,000 unique TCR beta nucleotide sequences were sequenced per donor among 398 genotyped donors of the cohort, with roughly 18% of those sequences being non-productive.

The cohort comprised 710 or so healthy bone marrow donors. At the time of sampling, all cohort members were nominally healthy, though unrecorded immune exposures were likely present. The donor tested CMV seronegative, placing the donor among the 300 to 450 seronegative members of the cohort. Every donor gave a peripheral blood sample, and the peripheral blood mononuclear cells from that sample were used for TCR beta sequencing. Genomic DNA was extracted from the blood cell samples with the Qiagen DNeasy Blood Extraction Kit. A word on this clone: The target of this receptor is not known. No qualities accompany the bases; no much larger clone lies one base away.

Library construction relied on the immunoSEQ multiplex PCR assay. The multiplex PCR relied on a mix of 60 forward primers for TCR Vbeta segments and 13 reverse primers for TCR Jbeta segments. Amplification of the CDR3 region of rearranged TCR beta genes was performed with a multiplex PCR assay on genomic DNA. On the Illumina HiSeq System, the amplified TCR beta libraries were sequenced as 87-base-pair reads. Per the original workflow: Across the 700 or so repertoires, a later analysis counted approximately 75 million unique TCR beta chains, around 11 million of which were shared by at least two donors. A nearest-neighbor algorithm error-corrected the raw reads and collapsed the reads into unique sequences, merging closely related sequences to remove PCR and sequencing errors. To assign V, D and J gene segments, CDR3 sequences were aligned to IMGT reference sequences. For a sequence to be retained, at least a six-nucleotide match to both a V gene segment and a J gene segment was required. A rearrangement counted as productive if the CDR3 had no stop codons and remained in frame with V and J, and every other rearrangement counted as non-productive. Following IMGT convention, CDR3 was defined as the stretch from the second conserved V-encoded cysteine up to the conserved J-encoded phenylalanine. Sequences without an unambiguous match to a single V gene segment were excluded from the earlier analysis of approximately 560 of the donors. An earlier analysis of some 500 of the donors classified V segments as functional when productive rearrangements were above 56.7% and as segregating when the standard deviation between donors was above 5%. To diagnose cytomegalovirus status from the catalog of TCR beta chain sequences, a statistical classification framework was built. A later analysis assigned V and J genes by comparing TCR nucleotide sequences with IMGT/GENE-DB human TR gene sequences. The TCRdist pipeline was used in a later analysis to assign CDR3 sequences and most-parsimonious VDJ recombination scenarios. In a later analysis, every TCR beta chain was defined by the combination of its CDR3 amino acid sequence and its V-gene family, and reads without a unique V-gene family were dropped. To address suspected cross-contamination and a sequencing artifact, a later analysis removed 450 to 700 highly shared, low-generation-probability nucleotide sequences. A later analysis calculated a clonal expansion index for each public chain from normalized within-repertoire ranks of inferred template counts. Generation probabilities in a later analysis came from a VDJ recombination model fitted to out-of-frame rearrangements, and those results were checked against IGoR. A later analysis scored TCR-TCR, TCR-HLA and TCR-CMV co-occurrence with hypergeometric tests, applying a repertoire-size bias correction to TCR pairs. To estimate false discovery rates, a later analysis permuted the HLA or CMV assignments 20 times. In a later analysis, co-occurring TCRs were grouped with DBSCAN, and TCRdist sequence similarity was added when clustering was performed within HLA-allele-positive subsets. For co-occurrence clustering, repertoires with fewer than 30,000 or more than 120,000 public chains were excluded, along with 5 or 6 repertoires with anomalous nucleotide sharing. This is the immuneACCESS table as TCRdb keeps it, with only in-frame sequences that have V and J called. A part of the clones is gone; compared with another copy, unresolved V genes explain less than half, and the rest is unexplained. Clonal size and the V and J genes are those of that table, whereas D and trimming came from the DNA. The sample yields about 200,000 clones; around 80% were counted once. Of the sample, 15% to 19% falls within the top ten clones.

The full study reports these points: The cohort was sequenced for TCR beta chains only, and without alpha or paired-chain data the features that could be detected were limited. A later analysis found that HLA-associated TCR beta chains were more clonally expanded and had lower generation probabilities than equally common non-associated chains. A later analysis reported that several top co-occurrence clusters appeared linked to parvovirus B19, influenza, CMV and Epstein-Barr virus. The classifier was reported to diagnose cytomegalovirus status with high specificity and sensitivity in both the original cohort and the validation cohort. In an earlier analysis of approximately 590 of the donors, most TCR beta V segments appeared in productive rearrangements about 87% or about 30% of the time, broadly matching IMGT annotations. V-gene and J-gene trimming of TCR beta chains was associated with a missense DCLRE1C variant in a later genetic analysis, and the association was replicated in an independent cohort. The 87-base-pair reads could not distinguish some IMGT-functional V segments, including TRBV6-2 and TRBV6-3, so those segments were excluded. Most TCR sequences were seen in very few donors, while some public TCRs were found in many individuals. Compared with the roughly 700-donor mean, donors in an Asian-associated ancestry cluster had fewer N-insertions in productive TCRs, according to a later genetic analysis. The earlier analysis of approximately 590 of the donors excluded 15 to 20 rarely observed V segments, including chromosome 9 orphons, because counts were too low. A further reported finding was that TCR beta sequences accurately predicted the HLA-A and HLA-B alleles for most subjects in the first cohort. Roughly uniform sequencing depth across donors was assumed in presence/absence analyses, although this assumption may not hold. Correlated functional status among segregating V segments might reflect linkage disequilibrium, but an unknown experimental factor could not be ruled out. It was suggested by the authors that the approach could potentially be generalized to other disease states and immunological phenotypes. In vitro tests confirmed that three of the cytomegalovirus-associated TCR beta chains recognize cytomegalovirus antigens. At a false discovery rate of 0.05, a later analysis linked 16,000 or so TCR beta sequences to specific HLA alleles. In a later analysis, TCR association rates were found to vary across HLA loci, with the most associated TCRs seen for DRB1 alleles and the fewest for HLA-C alleles. When HLA alleles, especially DR and DQ, strongly co-occurred, TCR associations were difficult to assign to individual alleles. In a later analysis, most CMV-associated TCR beta chains were found to appear HLA-restricted, with HLA associations seemingly driven largely by CMV exposure. CMV serostatus was the only immune exposure information available for the cohort. A cluster of highly shared sequence variants was judged likely to be a technical artifact of the sequencing pipeline. The study listed 150 to 200 TCR beta chains as associated with cytomegalovirus. HLA typing was unavailable for some donors at each locus, so association tests used only the typed subset.

At the junction V is shortened by 3 bases and J by 2 bases; bases outside the gene matches: 7. In the germline V gene (reference sequence), CDR1 corresponds to MNHEY and CDR2 to SMNVEV. The cysteine opens and the phenylalanine closes a CDR3 of 16 amino acids. CDR3 DNA is the only sequence kept; it has 48 bases, read in frame from the first base. The receptor's source is a man aged 35 to 55 in good health and CMV-seronegative. The rearranged chain carries TRBV27 and TRBJ2-3; 8 central nucleotides agree with TRBD2. Sequencing was performed on PBMCs. The CDR3 protein: CASSFPGGLSTDTQYF. The nucleotide sequence is TGTGCCAGCAGTTTCCCGGGGGGGCTCTCCACAGATACGCAGTATTTT.